These T cell receptor beta chains were read from a single sample in a study of CD8+CD57+ T cells in acquired aplastic anemia. MiXCR, run by TCRdb on the reads, gives a single entry per CDR3 protein. The sample records about 160,000 distinct CDR3 sequences, more than 45% being singletons. Sequenced sample: sorted CD4+, CD8+, or CD8+CD57+ T cells (not recorded which) from PBMCs. The receptor source for this set is a human donor with aplastic anemia. CDR3s include the opening cysteine and the closing phenylalanine or tryptophan. The order of the fields is D gene, V gene, clone size, J gene, CDR3 DNA, CDR3 protein. D genes are given only for firm matches. The listing skips clone size in some rows; elsewhere it reads once, few, many or a size class.

d_gene: TRBD1; v_gene: TRBV2; abundance: NA; j_gene: TRBJ2-7; CDR3nt: TGTGCCAGCTGGGGGACAGGGGGCAGGGACGAGCAGTACTTC; CDR3aa: CASWGTGGRDEQYF
d_gene: TRBD2; v_gene: TRBV6-5; abundance: many; j_gene: TRBJ2-1; CDR3nt: TGTGCCAGCAGTTACTTAGCGGGAGGAGGTGAGCAGTTCTTC; CDR3aa: CASSYLAGGGEQFF
d_gene: NA; v_gene: TRBV7-6; abundance: once; j_gene: TRBJ1-2; CDR3nt: TGTGCCAGCAGCCCCTACTTGGACGGCTACACCTTC; CDR3aa: CASSPYLDGYTF
d_gene: NA; v_gene: TRBV4-2; abundance: many; j_gene: TRBJ2-2; CDR3nt: TGTGCCAGCAGCCAAGTCCTTTCGGACACCGGGGAGCTGTTTTTT; CDR3aa: CASSQVLSDTGELFF
d_gene: NA; v_gene: TRBV7-3; abundance: few; j_gene: TRBJ2-3; CDR3nt: TGTGCCAGCAGCTTAAAACCGGGGGGCGGGAATTATAGGAACACAGATACGCAGTATTTT; CDR3aa: CASSLKPGGGNYRNTDTQYF
d_gene: TRBD2; v_gene: TRBV9; abundance: NA; j_gene: TRBJ2-7; CDR3nt: TGTGCCAGCAGCACCGGGACTAGCGGGAGCGAGCAGTACTTC; CDR3aa: CASSTGTSGSEQYF
d_gene: NA; v_gene: TRBV20-1; abundance: many; j_gene: TRBJ1-2; CDR3nt: TGCAGTGCTACAGGGAATTTAGGGGGCTACACCTTC; CDR3aa: CSATGNLGGYTF
d_gene: NA; v_gene: TRBV15; abundance: NA; j_gene: TRBJ2-7; CDR3nt: TGTGCCACCAGCAGAGGGGGGGGACAATCCTCCTACGAGCAGTACTTC; CDR3aa: CATSRGGGQSSYEQYF
d_gene: NA; v_gene: TRBV2; abundance: NA; j_gene: TRBJ1-2; CDR3nt: TGTGCCAGCAGTTATTTGGGTGGCTACACCTTC; CDR3aa: CASSYLGGYTF
d_gene: NA; v_gene: TRBV7-2; abundance: few; j_gene: TRBJ1-2; CDR3nt: TGTGCCAGCAGCTTAGCGATAGGGAGGGAGGGCTACACCTTC; CDR3aa: CASSLAIGREGYTF
d_gene: NA; v_gene: TRBV19; abundance: NA; j_gene: TRBJ2-7; CDR3nt: TGTGCCAGTAGTAGAGGGACGGCGAGCTCCTACGAGCAGTACTTC; CDR3aa: CASSRGTASSYEQYF
d_gene: NA; v_gene: TRBV14; abundance: NA; j_gene: TRBJ1-2; CDR3nt: TGTGCCAGCAGCCAAGTTAAGGGAGGCTATGGCTACACCTTC; CDR3aa: CASSQVKGGYGYTF
d_gene: NA; v_gene: TRBV2; abundance: NA; j_gene: TRBJ2-5; CDR3nt: TGTGCCAGCTCGGGACAAAAAGGGGATGAGACCCAGTACTTC; CDR3aa: CASSGQKGDETQYF
d_gene: TRBD1; v_gene: TRBV19; abundance: NA; j_gene: TRBJ2-6; CDR3nt: TGTGCCAGTAGTTTTACAGGGGCTGGGGCCAACGTCCTGACTTTC; CDR3aa: CASSFTGAGANVLTF
d_gene: TRBD2; v_gene: TRBV19; abundance: NA; j_gene: TRBJ2-2; CDR3nt: TGTGCCAGTAGTATAACCGCCCGATCCGCTAGCGGGGCAAACACCGGGGAGCTGTTTTTT; CDR3aa: CASSITARSASGANTGELFF
d_gene: NA; v_gene: TRBV7-4; abundance: many; j_gene: TRBJ2-1; CDR3nt: TGTGCCAGCAGCCCGTCAGGGCCTAGGAGCTCCTACAATGAGCAGTTCTTC; CDR3aa: CASSPSGPRSSYNEQFF
d_gene: NA; v_gene: TRBV30; abundance: NA; j_gene: TRBJ1-4; CDR3nt: TGTGCCTGGAGTACTACAAGGGTTCTGTTTTTT; CDR3aa: CAWSTTRVLFF
d_gene: NA; v_gene: TRBV19; abundance: once; j_gene: TRBJ1-2; CDR3nt: TGTGCCAGTAGTATAGTGGAAGGGACCTATGGCTACACCTTC; CDR3aa: CASSIVEGTYGYTF
d_gene: TRBD1; v_gene: TRBV10-3; abundance: NA; j_gene: TRBJ1-1; CDR3nt: TGTGCCACCCAAGGACAGGGGAACACTGAAGCTTTCTTT; CDR3aa: CATQGQGNTEAFF
d_gene: NA; v_gene: TRBV2; abundance: few; j_gene: TRBJ1-2; CDR3nt: TGTGCCAGCAGTTTAACAGGGATTTATGGCTACACCTTC; CDR3aa: CASSLTGIYGYTF
d_gene: NA; v_gene: TRBV12-3/TRBV12-4; abundance: many; j_gene: TRBJ2-1; CDR3nt: TGTGCCAGCCAAGCGAGTTACAATGAGCAGTTCTTC; CDR3aa: CASQASYNEQFF
d_gene: TRBD2; v_gene: TRBV24-1; abundance: NA; j_gene: TRBJ2-3; CDR3nt: TGTGCCACCAGTGATTTTTGGACTAGCGGGTCCACAGATACGCAGTATTTT; CDR3aa: CATSDFWTSGSTDTQYF
d_gene: TRBD1; v_gene: TRBV4-3; abundance: NA; j_gene: TRBJ2-7; CDR3nt: TGCGCCAGCAGCTTTGGACAGGACTACGAGCAGTACTTC; CDR3aa: CASSFGQDYEQYF
d_gene: NA; v_gene: TRBV2; abundance: many; j_gene: TRBJ2-7; CDR3nt: TGTGCCAGCAGGCAGCAGGACCAATCCTACGAGCAGTACTTC; CDR3aa: CASRQQDQSYEQYF
d_gene: NA; v_gene: TRBV6-2/TRBV6-3; abundance: few; j_gene: TRBJ2-5; CDR3nt: TGTGCCAGCAGTGGGCGTGGGACCCAGTACTTC; CDR3aa: CASSGRGTQYF
d_gene: TRBD1; v_gene: TRBV19; abundance: NA; j_gene: TRBJ2-3; CDR3nt: TGTGCCAGTAGGCACCAGGGGGTATCTAGCACAGATACGCAGTATTTT; CDR3aa: CASRHQGVSSTDTQYF
d_gene: TRBD2; v_gene: TRBV5-1; abundance: once; j_gene: TRBJ2-7; CDR3nt: TGCGCCAGCAGCTTGGCGCTAGCGGAGAGCTACGAGCAGTACTTC; CDR3aa: CASSLALAESYEQYF
d_gene: NA; v_gene: TRBV9; abundance: NA; j_gene: TRBJ2-5; CDR3nt: TGTGCCAGCAGCGTAGGCGGAGGAGAGACCCAGTACTTC; CDR3aa: CASSVGGGETQYF
d_gene: TRBD1; v_gene: TRBV10-3; abundance: NA; j_gene: TRBJ1-2; CDR3nt: TGTGCCATCACCCAGGGGGGGAACTATGGCTACACCTTC; CDR3aa: CAITQGGNYGYTF
d_gene: TRBD1; v_gene: TRBV19; abundance: NA; j_gene: TRBJ2-1; CDR3nt: TGTGCCAGTAGTGGATACAGGGGGCGAGACTACAATGAGCAGTTCTTC; CDR3aa: CASSGYRGRDYNEQFF
d_gene: NA; v_gene: TRBV2; abundance: NA; j_gene: TRBJ1-2; CDR3nt: TGTGTCAGCAGCCTTACGTTCAGGGAAACTAACTATGGCTACACCTTC; CDR3aa: CVSSLTFRETNYGYTF
d_gene: NA; v_gene: TRBV7-2; abundance: NA; j_gene: TRBJ2-3; CDR3nt: TGTGCCAGCAGCCGGACGGGCACAGATACGCAGTATTTT; CDR3aa: CASSRTGTDTQYF
d_gene: NA; v_gene: TRBV5-5; abundance: NA; j_gene: TRBJ1-4; CDR3nt: TGTGCCAGCAGCTTGGCGGTCAATGAAAAACTGTTTTTT; CDR3aa: CASSLAVNEKLFF
d_gene: NA; v_gene: TRBV20-1; abundance: many; j_gene: TRBJ1-1; CDR3nt: TGCAGTGCTGACCCTCAGCCGAACACTGAAGCTTTCTTT; CDR3aa: CSADPQPNTEAFF
d_gene: NA; v_gene: TRBV4-1; abundance: NA; j_gene: TRBJ1-2; CDR3nt: TGCGCCAGCAGCCTCCACACCTTC; CDR3aa: CASSLHTF
d_gene: NA; v_gene: TRBV6-2/TRBV6-3; abundance: many; j_gene: TRBJ1-1; CDR3nt: TGTGCCAGCACCAGTTATCGCACCTGGGGGGACACTGAAGCTTTCTTT; CDR3aa: CASTSYRTWGDTEAFF
d_gene: NA; v_gene: TRBV25-1; abundance: NA; j_gene: TRBJ1-2; CDR3nt: TGTGCCAGCATGGAGGCCGGGGGTTGGGTCTACACCTTC; CDR3aa: CASMEAGGWVYTF
d_gene: TRBD1; v_gene: TRBV7-9; abundance: NA; j_gene: TRBJ1-4; CDR3nt: TGTGCCAGCAGCTTAGCGCTACAGGGGAATGAAAAACTGTTTTTT; CDR3aa: CASSLALQGNEKLFF
d_gene: NA; v_gene: TRBV6-1; abundance: NA; j_gene: TRBJ2-2; CDR3nt: TGTGCCAGCACTCGAAGGACAGACGCTAACACCGGGGAGCTGTTTTTT; CDR3aa: CASTRRTDANTGELFF
d_gene: NA; v_gene: TRBV29-1; abundance: few; j_gene: TRBJ2-7; CDR3nt: TGCAGCGTTGTCGGCCGTGGGTACGAGCAGTACTTC; CDR3aa: CSVVGRGYEQYF
d_gene: NA; v_gene: TRBV6-1; abundance: many; j_gene: TRBJ1-1; CDR3nt: TGTGCCAGCAGGACCCCGGCAGGGGAAAACACTGAAGCTTTCTTT; CDR3aa: CASRTPAGENTEAFF
d_gene: TRBD2; v_gene: TRBV7-8; abundance: many; j_gene: TRBJ2-7; CDR3nt: TGTGCCAGCAGCCCAAGCAGCGGGAGCCTCTCCTACGAGCAGTACTTC; CDR3aa: CASSPSSGSLSYEQYF
d_gene: NA; v_gene: TRBV3-1; abundance: many; j_gene: TRBJ2-5; CDR3nt: TGTGCCAGCAGCCAAGTCGACGGGAAACAAGAGACCCAGTACTTC; CDR3aa: CASSQVDGKQETQYF
d_gene: TRBD1; v_gene: TRBV29-1; abundance: NA; j_gene: TRBJ1-1; CDR3nt: TGCAGCGTAGACCTAGGGACAGCCCTTAGGACTGAAGCTTTCTTT; CDR3aa: CSVDLGTALRTEAFF
d_gene: NA; v_gene: TRBV11-2; abundance: NA; j_gene: TRBJ1-2; CDR3nt: TGTGCCAGCAGCTCCGACAGGCACTATGGCTACACCTTC; CDR3aa: CASSSDRHYGYTF